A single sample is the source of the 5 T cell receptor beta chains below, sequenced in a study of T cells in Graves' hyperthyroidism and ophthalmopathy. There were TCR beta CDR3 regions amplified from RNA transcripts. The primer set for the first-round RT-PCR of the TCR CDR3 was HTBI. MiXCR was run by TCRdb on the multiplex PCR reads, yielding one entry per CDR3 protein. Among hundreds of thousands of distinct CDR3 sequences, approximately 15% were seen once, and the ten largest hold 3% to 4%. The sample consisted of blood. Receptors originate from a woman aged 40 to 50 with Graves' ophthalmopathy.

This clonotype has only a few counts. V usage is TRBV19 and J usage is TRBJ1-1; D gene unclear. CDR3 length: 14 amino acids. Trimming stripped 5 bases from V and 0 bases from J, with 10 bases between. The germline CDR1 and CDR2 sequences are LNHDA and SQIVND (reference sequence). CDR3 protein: CASSFGRLNTEAFF. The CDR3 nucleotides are TGTGCCAGTAGTTTCGGACGGTTGAACACTGAAGCTTTCTTT.

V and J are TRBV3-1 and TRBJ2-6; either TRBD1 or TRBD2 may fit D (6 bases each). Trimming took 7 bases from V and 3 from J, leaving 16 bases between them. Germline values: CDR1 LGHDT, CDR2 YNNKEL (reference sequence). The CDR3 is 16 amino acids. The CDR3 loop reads CASTRTGTLGANVLTF. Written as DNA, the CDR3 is TGTGCCAGCACCCGAACAGGGACTCTTGGGGCCAACGTCCTGACTTTC.

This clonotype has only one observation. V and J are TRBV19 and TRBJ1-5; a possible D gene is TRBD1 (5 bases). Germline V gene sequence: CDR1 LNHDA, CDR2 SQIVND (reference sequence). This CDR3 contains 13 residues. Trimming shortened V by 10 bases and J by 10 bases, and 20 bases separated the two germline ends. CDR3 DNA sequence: TGTGCCACCGCCGGGGCAGGTGGCTTACCCCAGCATTTT. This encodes CATAGAGGLPQHF.

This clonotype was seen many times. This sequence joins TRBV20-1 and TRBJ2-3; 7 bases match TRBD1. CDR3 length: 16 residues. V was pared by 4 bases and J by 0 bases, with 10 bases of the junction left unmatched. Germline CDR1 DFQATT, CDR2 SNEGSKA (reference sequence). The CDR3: CSATPLRDRSTDTQYF. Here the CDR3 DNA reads TGCAGTGCTACACCACTCCGGGACAGAAGCACAGATACGCAGTATTTT.

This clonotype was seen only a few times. The CDR3 reads CASSLPRALSGYEQYF. The DNA for the CDR3 is TGTGCCAGCAGTCTCCCCAGAGCCCTGTCTGGCTACGAGCAGTACTTC. This chain connects TRBV27 to TRBJ2-7; D call uncertain. The V end was cut by 5 bases, the J end by 3 bases, with 20 bases between. Germline-derived CDR1 and CDR2 are MNHEY and SMNVEV (reference sequence). The CDR3 spans 16 residues.